The 13 T cell receptor beta chains presented below share a single source sample, sequenced in a study of metastatic and nonmetastatic thyroid tumors. The entire patient cohort was treatment-naive prior to thyroid surgery. TCRdb re-processed the PCR reads through MiXCR. The repertoire holds approximately 65,000 clones, 4% to 4.5% seen once, with approximately 20% in the top ten. Sequenced: blood. The receptors originated from a female donor with papillary thyroid cancer or a benign thyroid nodule (not recorded which). Some clones in this sample may be carry-over from other donors' samples.

This clone was seen many times. The chain has TRBV6-1 and TRBJ2-1; TRBD2 matches at 15 bases. V trimming: 3 bases; J trimming: 6 bases; junction bases outside the gene matches: 3. The CDR3 extends over 16 amino acids. Germline V lookup: CDR1 MNHNS, CDR2 SASEGT. DNA for the CDR3: TGTGCCAGCAGTGATTCGGGACTAGCGGGAGGCAATGAGCAGTTCTTC. This translates into CASSDSGLAGGNEQFF.

This clone appeared many times. The chain combines TRBV5-4 with TRBJ2-3; maybe TRBD2 (6 bases). CDR3 length: 14 amino acids. Germline V gene data show CDR1 as SGHNT and CDR2 as YYREEE (reference sequence). Trimming left V 3 bases short and J 2 bases short, with 10 bases between. The CDR3 DNA sequence: TGTGCCAGCAGCTCGGGACTTTCCACAGATACGCAGTATTTT. This sequence encodes CASSSGLSTDTQYF.

This clone was recorded many times. The chain couples TRBV5-6 to TRBJ1-3; D is unclear. Trimming stripped 4 bases from V and 0 bases from J, with 8 bases between. The CDR3 has 14 amino acids. Germline lookup yields CDR1 SGHDT and CDR2 YYEEEE. Here the CDR3 DNA reads TGTGCCAGCAGCCGACTGAACTCTGGAAACACCATATATTTT. This sequence encodes CASSRLNSGNTIYF.

This clone was detected many times. The rearrangement joins TRBV2 to TRBJ2-5; weak D call: TRBD1 (8 bases). Per germline, CDR1 SNHLY and CDR2 FYNNEI. V dropped 8 bases and J dropped 7 bases, with 26 bases sitting between them. CDR3 length: 16 residues. The CDR3 reads CASVSWGRGQDLTQYF. In DNA form, the CDR3 reads TGTGCCAGCGTCAGTTGGGGGAGGGGACAGGACCTGACCCAGTACTTC.

This clone has a handful of counts. This clone may be a read error of a much larger clone one base away. This chain connects TRBV10-2 to TRBJ1-1; 7 bases are shared with TRBD1. Germline V gene sequence: CDR1 WSHSY, CDR2 SAAADI. V lost 4 bases to trimming and J lost 9 bases; unmatched junction nucleotides: 8. This CDR3 comprises 13 residues. The CDR3 nucleotides read TGCGCCAGCAGTGCCCAGGGGGGGACTCAAGCTTTCTTT. Its translation is CASSAQGGTQAFF.

This clone was picked up many times. V gene TRBV5-4 combines with J gene TRBJ2-3; 8 bases line up with TRBD2. The germline CDR1 and CDR2 sequences are SGHNT and YYREEE (reference sequence). The length of the CDR3 is 15 residues. Trimming cost V 0 bases and J 6 bases; bases outside gene matches: 6. In DNA form, the CDR3 reads TGTGCCAGCAGCTTGGTAGCCAGCGGGAGCGATACGCAGTATTTT. It is translated as CASSLVASGSDTQYF.

This clone has at least ten counts. V is TRBV6-1 and J is TRBJ1-5, with 7 bases that match TRBD1. V gave up 7 bases and J gave up 2 bases; unmatched junction bases: 5. CDR3 length: 14 amino acids. The germline V gene encodes CDR1 MNHNS and CDR2 SASEGT. The DNA of the CDR3 is TGTGCCAGCATTGGAGGGGGCGGCAATCAGCCCCAGCATTTT. Protein: CASIGGGGNQPQHF.

Many counts were recorded for this clone. The chain links TRBV9 to TRBJ2-1, with 12 positions matching TRBD2. The junction had 7 bases not matched to a gene; V was cut back by 2 bases and J by 7 bases. Germline assignment: CDR1 SGDLS and CDR2 YYNGEE. The CDR3 has 16 residues. The CDR3 coding sequence is TGTGCCAGCAGCGTTGAGACTAGCGGGAGTTTGAATGAGCAGTTCTTC. This encodes CASSVETSGSLNEQFF.

This clone has a count of ten or more. The chain uses TRBV3-1 and TRBJ1-5; 9 bases are shared with TRBD1. The CDR3 contains 16 residues. V dropped 3 bases and J dropped 2; count of bases not matched to a gene: 5. CDR1 and CDR2 from the germline V gene are LGHDT and YNNKEL (reference sequence). The chain's CDR3 is CASSQWGQGGNQPQHF. CDR3 nucleotides: TGTGCCAGCAGCCAGTGGGGACAGGGAGGCAATCAGCCCCAGCATTTT.

This clone was recorded many times. The V gene is TRBV11-3, the J gene TRBJ2-1, with 7 bases matching TRBD2. V trimming: 3 bases; J trimming: 10 bases; junction bases outside the gene matches: 21. The CDR3 consists of 18 residues. Germline loops: CDR1 SGHNT, CDR2 YENEEA. This chain's CDR3 is CASSFITRSWEGLVEQFF. Here the CDR3 DNA reads TGTGCCAGCAGCTTTATTACCCGTAGTTGGGAGGGCTTAGTCGAGCAGTTCTTC.

This clone was counted at least ten times. Just one base apart from a much larger clone, this may be a read error. The CDR3 does not end in the conserved phenylalanine or tryptophan, so this is likely a read error. This chain connects TRBV11-2 to TRBJ1-3; a possible D gene is TRBD1 (5 bases). Germline CDR1 and CDR2: SGHAT and FQNNGV. The V end was cut by 8 bases, the J end by 4 bases, with 9 bases between. The CDR3 is made up of 12 amino acids. CDR3 residues: CASAPGGNTIYS. The CDR3 DNA is TGTGCCAGCGCGCCAGGGGGAAACACCATATATTCT.

Concerning this clone itself: Compared with germline, one end of the junction differs, possibly owing to a read error. The rearrangement uses TRBV9 and TRBJ1-3; D is undetermined. The CDR3 has 14 residues. Germline CDR1 and CDR2: SGDLS and YYNGEE. CDR3 region: CTSIVADAGNTIYF. CDR3 DNA: TGTACCAGCATCGTAGCGGACGCTGGAAACACCATATATTTT.

This clone occurred many times. A much bigger clone sits one base away, suggesting this may be a read error. The V call is TRBV20-1, the J call TRBJ1-2, with D unresolved. The germline V gene has CDR1 DFQATT and CDR2 SNEGSKA (reference sequence). The CDR3 is made up of 15 amino acids. The CDR3 reads CNARYQMEADYGYTF. The CDR3 DNA reads as TGCAATGCTAGGTACCAAATGGAGGCTGACTATGGCTACACCTTC.